The 18 T cell receptor beta chains listed next were all sequenced from one sample in a study of blood T cell repertoires in COVID-19. Produced via immunoSEQ multiplex PCR; TCRdb's table is partial and in-frame only. The sample lists around 230,000 clones, approximately 86% occurring once. The sample was peripheral blood. The receptors stem from a man between 35 and 55 years old with acute or convalescent COVID-19.

The V gene is TRBV30, the J gene TRBJ1-1; D remains unclear. This CDR3 contains 10 residues. V dropped 2 bases and J dropped 6 bases, with 4 bases sitting between them. In germline, CDR1 is GTSNPN, CDR2 SVGIG (reference sequence). CDR3 amino acids: CAWSQAEAFF. The CDR3 nucleotides are TGTGCCTGGAGTCAGGCTGAAGCTTTCTTT.

The chain combines TRBV29-1 with TRBJ2-7; 8 bases align to TRBD1. Germline CDR1 and CDR2: SQVTM and ANQGSEA. J lost 0 bases, V lost 3 bases, and 10 bases had no gene match. The CDR3 is 16 residues long. CDR3 loop: CSVDSAGTGYSYEQYF. The CDR3 nucleotides read TGCAGCGTTGACTCAGCCGGGACAGGTTACTCCTACGAGCAGTACTTC.

The V and J genes are TRBV27 and TRBJ2-7, with 9 bases lining up with TRBD2. Germline trimming cut 3 bases from V and 4 bases from J; bases unmatched to any gene: 10. This CDR3 spans 16 amino acids. In germline, CDR1 is MNHEY, CDR2 SMNVEV (reference sequence). The DNA of the CDR3 is TGTGCCAGCAGTTTTTCCTTAGCGGGAGTTCTTTACGAGCAGTACTTC. It codes for CASSFSLAGVLYEQYF.

The CDR3 DNA is TGTGCCACCAGTGATTTTGAGTTTCCAACCGGGGAGCTGTTTTTT. It translates to CATSDFEFPTGELFF. The V call is TRBV24-1, the J call TRBJ2-2, with D unresolved. Germline V CDR1 and CDR2: KGHDR, SFDVKD. The CDR3 contains 15 residues. V was trimmed by 1 base and J by 5 bases, leaving 10 bases between them.

The genes are TRBV6-2 or TRBV6-3 and TRBJ1-1; D unresolved. This CDR3 spans 12 amino acids. The V gene's germline CDR1 is MNHEY and CDR2 SVGEGT. V lost 0 bases and J 7 bases, leaving 6 bases between the germline ends. CDR3 DNA: TGTGCCAGCAGTTACTCGTACAGTGAAGCTTTCTTT. This encodes CASSYSYSEAFF.

The CDR3 protein is CASSQIPGLAGGTSYEQYF. DNA for the CDR3: TGTGCCAGCAGCCAAATCCCGGGACTAGCGGGGGGTACCTCCTACGAGCAGTACTTC. The rearrangement links TRBV4-2 to TRBJ2-7; TRBD2 matches 15 bases. From germline, CDR1 is LGHNA and CDR2 YNFKEQ. The J segment lost 0 bases and the V segment lost 2 bases, leaving 8 bases of the junction unmatched. This CDR3 region has 19 residues.

This chain links TRBV5-1 with TRBJ2-1; D possibly corresponds to TRBD1 (6 bases). Trimming removed 1 base from V and 1 base from J, with 12 bases in between. This CDR3 region has 16 residues. Germline CDR1 is SGHRS and CDR2 is YFSETQ. The CDR3: CASSLRPTGSYNEQFF. DNA for the CDR3: TGCGCCAGCAGCTTGAGACCCACAGGGTCCTACAATGAGCAGTTCTTC.

This clone has more than one count but fewer than ten. This sequence joins TRBV14 and TRBJ2-5, with 8 bases matching TRBD1. The germline CDR1 and CDR2 sequences are SGHDN and FVKESK. The ends lost 3 bases at V and 5 bases at J; junction bases unmatched: 5. The CDR3 runs 14 residues. The DNA of the CDR3 is TGTGCCAGCAGCCACCGGACAGGGTATGAGACCCAGTACTTC. This codes for CASSHRTGYETQYF.

The chain combines TRBV2 with TRBJ1-5; D perhaps matches TRBD1 (6 bases). Germline assignment: CDR1 SNHLY and CDR2 FYNNEI. With 5 bases removed from V and 3 bases from J, the gap between germline ends came to 11 bases. The CDR3 totals 14 residues. CDR3 sequence reads: CASSFAGDNQPQHF. CDR3 in DNA: TGTGCCAGCAGTTTTGCAGGGGACAATCAGCCCCAGCATTTT.

The chain links TRBV4-3 to TRBJ2-2; D might be TRBD2 (6 bases). The length of the CDR3 is 17 residues. The V and J ends lost 1 base and 2 bases respectively, with 14 bases between them. Germline values: CDR1 LGHNA, CDR2 YSLEER. The CDR3 protein is CASSQGFLGTNTGELFF. The DNA for the CDR3 is TGCGCCAGCAGCCAAGGGTTTTTGGGGACTAACACCGGGGAGCTGTTTTTT.

V gene TRBV5-1 combines with J gene TRBJ2-1; 7 bases are a match to TRBD1. The V gene's germline CDR1 is SGHRS and CDR2 YFSETQ. This CDR3 has 13 amino acids. The J segment lost 0 bases and the V segment lost 8 bases, leaving 2 bases of the junction unmatched. The CDR3 DNA reads as TGCGCCAGTCGACAGGGCTCCTACAATGAGCAGTTCTTC. It translates to CASRQGSYNEQFF. Drawing the rest from reference TRBV5-1 and TRBJ2-1, the complete variable domain is KAGVTQTPRYLIKTRGQQVTLSCSPISGHRSVSWYQQTPGQGLQFLFEYFSETQRNKGNFPGRFSGRQFSNSRSEMNVSTLELGDSALYLCASRQGSYNEQFFGPGTRLTVL.

The chain recombines TRBV9 with TRBJ2-7; TRBD1 matches at 8 bases. Germline CDR1 and CDR2: SGDLS and YYNGEE. CDR3 length: 14 amino acids. The ends lost 4 bases at V and 4 bases at J; junction bases unmatched: 7. The CDR3 DNA reads TGTGCCAGCAGCCCCCCAGGGGGCGGATACGAGCAGTACTTC. This gives the protein CASSPPGGGYEQYF. The whole variable domain, remainder taken from reference TRBV9 and TRBJ2-7, is DSGVTQTPKHLITATGQRVTLRCSPRSGDLSVYWYQQSLDQGLQFLIQYYNGEERAKGNILERFSAQQFPDLHSELNLSSLELGDSALYFCASSPPGGGYEQYFGPGTRLTVT.

The chain employs TRBV10-1 and TRBJ1-4; TRBD1 agrees at 7 bases. CDR1 WNHNN and CDR2 SYGVQD come from the germline V gene (reference sequence). V gave up 0 bases and J gave up 5 bases; unmatched junction bases: 0. The CDR3 covers 14 residues. CDR3 nucleotides: TGCGCCAGCAGTGAGTCGACAGGGAATGAAAAACTGTTTTTT. It encodes CASSESTGNEKLFF.

The chain joins TRBV6-5 to TRBJ1-6; TRBD1 aligns across 8 bases. The CDR3 length is 14 residues. Unmatched junction bases numbered 6, after V lost 5 bases and J lost 9 bases. Germline assignment: CDR1 MNHEY and CDR2 SVGAGI. The CDR3 spells CASSPGGSSSPLHF. CDR3 nucleotide sequence: TGTGCCAGCAGTCCAGGGGGCTCTAGTTCACCCCTCCACTTT.

This chain joins TRBV5-1 and TRBJ1-5; TRBD1 might be the D (5 bases). V gave up 4 bases and J gave up 4 bases, with 12 bases separating them. The V gene's germline CDR1 is SGHRS and CDR2 YFSETQ. The CDR3 runs 14 residues. The CDR3 nucleotides read TGCGCCAGCAGCCCTGGACGGGGGAATCAGCCCCAGCATTTT. Its translation: CASSPGRGNQPQHF.

This chain joins TRBV6-4 and TRBJ1-1; 7 positions match TRBD1. Germline CDR1 reads MRHNA; CDR2 reads SNTAGT. Trimming removed 6 bases from V and 0 bases from J; junction bases left unmatched: 1. The CDR3 extends over 13 amino acids. CDR3 coding DNA: TGTGCCAGCAGGACAGGGATGAACACTGAAGCTTTCTTT. Translating gives CASRTGMNTEAFF.

V gene TRBV28 combines with J gene TRBJ2-5; D uncertain. Trimming pared 9 bases from V and 1 base from J, leaving 9 bases between. Germline lookup yields CDR1 MDHEN and CDR2 SYDVKM. The CDR3 runs 12 residues. In DNA form, the CDR3 reads TGTGCCAGTAACTCGGGCCAAGAGACCCAGTACTTC. Its translation: CASNSGQETQYF.

About this clone itself: Different DNA sequences within this sample yield the same CDR3. The V gene is TRBV20-1, the J gene TRBJ1-4; D is perhaps TRBD1 (6 bases). Germline V gives CDR1 DFQATT, CDR2 SNEGSKA (reference sequence). Trimming took off 3 bases at V and 6 bases at J, with 11 bases between the two ends. This CDR3 is built from 13 residues. CDR3 protein: CSASRGGDEKLFF. In nucleotides, the CDR3 is TGCAGTGCTAGTAGGGGGGGGGATGAAAAACTGTTTTTT.